The clone carrying this TCR beta chain was detected only a few times. Its antigen remains unidentified. Germline CDR1 and CDR2: MNHNS and SASEGT. CDR3 length equals 15 residues. V shed 3 bases and J 4 bases; nucleotides not matched to a gene: 2. This sample is part of a study of blood T cells in healthy people across ages. Overall study context: Template switching caught about one barcoded beta molecule for each two T cells.

Notes on the study in general: Relative to aged donors, long-lived donors carried more naive CD4+ cells and displayed higher diversity.

Together with a sample-barcoded 5' primer, a J-beta primer mix was included in a second PCR lasting about 6 to 11 cycles. The template-switch adaptor, which had 12 random nucleotides, put a tag on each cDNA molecule. TCRdb reprocessed the 5' RACE reads via MiXCR and lists one record per CDR3 protein. This table holds some 900,000 distinct CDR3 sequences, approximately 49% found once. At least 7 million PBMCs were isolated per sample. The rearrangement joins TRBV6-1 to TRBJ2-7; 14 nucleotides line up with TRBD2. The TCR was taken from a man aged 25-45 years in good health. What was sequenced was blood. The CDR3 spells CASSEGLAGEYEQYF. CDR3 DNA: TGTGCCAGCAGTGAGGGACTAGCGGGGGAGTACGAGCAGTACTTC.